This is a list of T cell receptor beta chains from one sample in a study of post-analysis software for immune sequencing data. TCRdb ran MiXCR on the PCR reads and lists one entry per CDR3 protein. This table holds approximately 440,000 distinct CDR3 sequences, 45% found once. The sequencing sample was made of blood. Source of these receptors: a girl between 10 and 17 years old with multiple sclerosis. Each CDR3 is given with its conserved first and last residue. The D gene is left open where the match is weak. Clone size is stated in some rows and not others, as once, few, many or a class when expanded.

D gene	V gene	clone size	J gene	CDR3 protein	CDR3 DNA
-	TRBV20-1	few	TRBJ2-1	CSASGGPLYNEQFF	TGCAGTGCTAGCGGTGGGCCCCTGTACAATGAGCAGTTCTTC
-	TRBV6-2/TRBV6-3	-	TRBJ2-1	CASSYNSYNEQFF	TGTGCCAGCAGTTACAACTCCTACAATGAGCAGTTCTTC
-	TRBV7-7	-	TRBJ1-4	CASSLEPLEKLFF	TGTGCTAGCAGCTTAGAGCCTTTGGAAAAACTGTTTTTT
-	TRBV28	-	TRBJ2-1	CASRPLARIYEQFF	TGTGCCAGCAGGCCGCTAGCGCGGATATATGAGCAGTTCTTC
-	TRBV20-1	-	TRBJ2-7	CSVSGSRAYEQYF	TGCAGTGTCTCGGGGAGCCGGGCCTACGAGCAGTACTTC
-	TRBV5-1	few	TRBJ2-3	CASSLNSANTDTQYF	TGCGCCAGCAGCCTCAACTCAGCTAACACAGATACGCAGTATTTT
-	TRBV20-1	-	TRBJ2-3	CSARAKFTDTQYF	TGCAGTGCTAGAGCTAAGTTCACAGATACGCAGTATTTT
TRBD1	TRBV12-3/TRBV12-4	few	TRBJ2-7	CASSLDRGVEQYF	TGTGCCAGCAGTTTAGACAGGGGGGTTGAGCAGTACTTC
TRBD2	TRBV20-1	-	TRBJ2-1	CSAESGRGNEQFF	TGCAGTGCCGAGAGCGGGAGAGGCAATGAGCAGTTCTTC
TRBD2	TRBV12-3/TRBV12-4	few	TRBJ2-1	CASSLWGLGLAGRIKLNEQFF	TGTGCCAGCAGTTTATGGGGCCTGGGACTAGCGGGACGTATAAAGCTCAATGAGCAGTTCTTC
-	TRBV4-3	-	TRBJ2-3	CASSQDVMRPSTDTQYF	TGCGCCAGCAGCCAAGATGTCATGCGCCCTAGCACAGATACGCAGTATTTT
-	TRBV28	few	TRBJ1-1	CASSGVEAFF	TGTGCCAGCAGTGGCGTGGAAGCTTTCTTT
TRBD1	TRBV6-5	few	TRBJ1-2	CASSYGTASYGYTF	TGTGCCAGCAGTTACGGGACAGCTAGCTATGGCTACACCTTC
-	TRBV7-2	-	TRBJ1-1	CASSFLPANTEAFF	TGTGCCAGCAGCTTTCTCCCGGCGAACACTGAAGCTTTCTTT
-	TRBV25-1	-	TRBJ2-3	CASSVPRLDTQYF	TGTGCCAGCAGTGTCCCGAGGCTCGATACGCAGTATTTT
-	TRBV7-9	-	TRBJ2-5	CASSLGKGHQETQYF	TGTGCCAGCAGTCTAGGGAAGGGGCACCAAGAGACCCAGTACTTC
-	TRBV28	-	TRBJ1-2	CASSLGGTLYGYTF	TGTGCCAGCAGTTTAGGAGGAACCTTATATGGCTACACCTTC
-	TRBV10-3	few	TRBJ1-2	CAIRENRDKGRGRGYTF	TGTGCCATCAGAGAAAACCGGGACAAGGGGAGAGGAAGAGGCTACACCTTC
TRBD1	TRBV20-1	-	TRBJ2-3	CSARGVTGGLTDTQYF	TGCAGTGCTAGAGGGGTAACAGGGGGCCTCACAGATACGCAGTATTTT
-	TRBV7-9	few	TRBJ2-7	CASSPTTRSSEQYF	TGTGCCAGCAGCCCAACGACTAGATCCTCCGAGCAGTACTTC
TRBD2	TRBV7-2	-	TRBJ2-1	CASSMSGRGYNEQFF	TGTGCCAGCAGCATGAGCGGGAGAGGGTACAATGAGCAGTTCTTC
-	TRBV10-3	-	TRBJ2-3	CAISERDTQYF	TGTGCCATCAGTGAGAGAGATACGCAGTATTTT
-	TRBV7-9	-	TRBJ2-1	CASSLGGRLDYEQFF	TGTGCCAGCAGCTTAGGGGGTCGTCTGGACTATGAGCAGTTCTTC
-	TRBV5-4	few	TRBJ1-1	CASSRNRESLNTEAFF	TGTGCCAGCAGCCGAAACAGGGAGAGCCTGAACACTGAAGCTTTCTTT
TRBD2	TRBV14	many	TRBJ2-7	CASSPLTSALSYEQYF	TGTGCCAGCAGCCCCCTAACTAGCGCACTCTCCTACGAGCAGTACTTC
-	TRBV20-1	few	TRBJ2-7	CSAEGARAYNEQYF	TGCAGTGCGGAGGGGGCGCGGGCTTACAATGAGCAGTACTTC
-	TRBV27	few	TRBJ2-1	CASSLLTKGSYNEQFF	TGTGCCAGCAGTTTATTGACAAAGGGGTCCTACAATGAGCAGTTCTTC